This T cell receptor beta chain was retrieved from a study of blood T cell repertoires in COVID-19. For the study at large: The study drew acute and convalescent COVID-19 samples from the United States, Italy and Spain. Nucleic acid was either cDNA or gDNA, and it came from T cells, B-cell-depleted T cells, or PBMCs.

CDR3 length: 19 amino acids. The V and J ends lost 2 bases and 0 bases, in that order; junction bases with no gene match: 12. In germline, CDR1 is MNHNS, CDR2 SASEGT. Enrollment of patients from Seattle took place during active infection, with longitudinal follow-up. In the study's own analysis: Reference gene primers were amplified, and this amplification served to estimate nucleated cell counts. Clones were read by immunoSEQ multiplex PCR, and TCRdb kept only the in-frame ones, dropping some. That table gives V, J and clone size, and the DNA gave D and trimming. The sample contains about 170,000 clones, roughly 86% of which appear only once.

This clonotype originated in a woman over 75 with COVID-19, enrolled during active disease. The sequenced sample was peripheral blood. The V gene is TRBV6-1, the J gene TRBJ2-4; 8 bases fit TRBD1. CDR3 DNA: TGTGCCAGCAGTGAAATGCAGGGGGCGGGATCCCTAGCCAAAAACATTCAGTACTTC. Translating it yields CASSEMQGAGSLAKNIQYF.